Presented here are 27 T cell receptor beta chains from one specimen sequenced in a study of post-analysis software for immune sequencing data (dated by TCRdb to the mid-2010s). General conclusions and limits of the study: Patients showed significantly higher frequencies than controls for five TRBV segments, among them TRBV5-6, TRBV5-1 and TRBV20-1.

For these TCRs, the target antigens are not known. Receptor amplification or capture employed PCR. The sequencer listed for this sample is Illumina HiSeq 2500. Unique molecular identifiers were incorporated into TCR beta cDNA libraries to reduce PCR and sequencing biases. TCRdb ran its own pipeline on the public reads, namely fastp trimming at Q25 and MiXCR clone calling, and kept in-frame beta chains. One record per CDR3 amino acid sequence lists the most common genes and DNA. Here the sample has 800,000 to 950,000 distinct CDR3 sequences; approximately 53% occur a single time. 4% to 5.5% of the sample goes to the ten largest clones. Sequencing was done on a sample of blood. Receptors were obtained from a girl under 18 with multiple sclerosis.

The chain employs TRBV11-2 and TRBJ2-1; 11 positions agree with TRBD2. The germline V gene has CDR1 SGHAT and CDR2 FQNNGV. CDR3 length: 21 amino acids. V shed 4 bases, J shed 0 bases, and the junction held 17 bases outside the gene matches. CDR3 nucleotide sequence: TGTGCCAGCAGCTCCCCCCCGGCGGGACTAGCGGATACAAGCTCCTACAATGAGCAGTTCTTC. It is translated as CASSSPPAGLADTSSYNEQFF.

In this sample, this clonotype turned up a few times. J is TRBJ1-6 and V is TRBV15; 9 bases agree with TRBD1. The CDR3 extends over 17 amino acids. CDR1 is LNHNV and CDR2 is YYDKDF in the germline V gene (reference sequence). The trim removed 4 bases at V and 11 bases at J, leaving 15 bases unmatched. CDR3 in DNA: TGTGCCACCAGCATCCACGATGCCGGGACAGGGCTGACACCCCTCCACTTT. Protein product: CATSIHDAGTGLTPLHF.

The chain links TRBV10-3 to TRBJ2-1; D is unclear. The CDR3 is made up of 15 amino acids. With 2 bases removed from V and 2 bases from J, the gap between germline ends came to 10 bases. Per the germline V gene, CDR1 is ENHRY and CDR2 is SYGVKD. In DNA, the CDR3 is TGTGCCATCAGTGAGGGGCAGGTAACCTACAATGAGCAGTTCTTC. Its protein is CAISEGQVTYNEQFF.

The chain is built from TRBV7-9 and TRBJ1-2; the match to TRBD1 covers 7 bases. Germline trimming cut 3 bases from V and 8 bases from J; bases unmatched to any gene: 9. Germline lookup yields CDR1 SEHNR and CDR2 FQNEAQ (reference sequence). The length of the CDR3 is 14 residues. The DNA for the CDR3 is TGTGCCAGCAGCTTCGGACAGGCCCTGGGGGGCTACACCTTC. This sequence encodes CASSFGQALGGYTF.

The chain uses TRBV27 and TRBJ1-1; D call uncertain. Germline V CDR1 and CDR2: MNHEY, SMNVEV (reference sequence). V shed 3 bases and J shed 1 base, with 9 bases lying between them. The CDR3 runs to 14 residues. The CDR3 region is CASSFRRSNTEAFF. The CDR3 DNA sequence: TGTGCCAGCAGTTTCCGGAGATCGAACACTGAAGCTTTCTTT.

The chain is built from TRBV24-1 and TRBJ1-2; 8 positions match TRBD1. CDR1 KGHDR and CDR2 SFDVKD come from the germline V gene. The CDR3 spans 15 residues. V shed 4 bases and J 2 bases; nucleotides not matched to a gene: 5. The CDR3, as DNA: TGTGCCACCAGTGAGGACAGGGACGACAACTATGGCTACACCTTC. This codes for CATSEDRDDNYGYTF.

The chain recombines TRBV5-1 with TRBJ1-2; tentatively, D is TRBD1 (6 bases). The germline V and J ends were trimmed by 0 bases and 4 bases, with 19 bases remaining between them. CDR1 and CDR2 (germline): SGHRS, YFSETQ. This CDR3 is 17 amino acids long. CDR3 sequence reads: CASSLVGGQLRSYGYTF. CDR3 sequence (DNA): TGCGCCAGCAGCTTGGTGGGGGGCCAACTCAGGAGCTATGGCTACACCTTC. The full variable domain, in which reference TRBV5-1 and TRBJ1-2 provide the parts outside the CDR3, is KAGVTQTPRYLIKTRGQQVTLSCSPISGHRSVSWYQQTPGQGLQFLFEYFSETQRNKGNFPGRFSGRQFSNSRSEMNVSTLELGDSALYLCASSLVGGQLRSYGYTFGSGTRLTVV.

This clonotype was observed a handful of times. V gene TRBV13 combines with J gene TRBJ2-7; 7 bases line up with TRBD2. CDR3 length: 12 residues. Looked up from germline, CDR1 is PRHDT and CDR2 is FYEKMQ (reference sequence). V lost 5 bases and J lost 6; bases outside the gene matches: 4. This CDR3 is CASSVLATEQYF. The CDR3 nucleotides read TGTGCCAGCAGCGTACTAGCGACCGAGCAGTACTTC.

This chain uses TRBV7-2 with TRBJ1-5, with 7 bases fitting TRBD1. The CDR3 consists of 16 residues. Germline V gene data show CDR1 as SGHTA and CDR2 as FQGNSA. Unmatched junction bases numbered 7, after V lost 3 bases and J lost 2 bases. CDR3 in amino acids: CASSFSGGMGNQPQHF. DNA for the CDR3: TGTGCCAGCAGCTTCTCAGGGGGTATGGGCAATCAGCCCCAGCATTTT.

This clonotype has more than one count but fewer than ten. The rearrangement links TRBV7-2 to TRBJ1-4, with D tentatively TRBD1 (6 bases). The CDR3 has 15 amino acids. The V end lost 1 base, the J end lost 4 bases, and 10 bases lay between the germline ends. Germline CDR1 is SGHTA and CDR2 is FQGNSA. The DNA of the CDR3 is TGTGCCAGCAGCTTAGACGGGGGCTTTAATGAAAAACTGTTTTTT. Translation gives CASSLDGGFNEKLFF.

V gene TRBV7-2 combines with J gene TRBJ2-1; D may be TRBD1 (6 bases). Trimming stripped 3 bases from V and 1 base from J, with 10 bases between. This CDR3 spans 15 amino acids. Per the germline V gene, CDR1 is SGHTA and CDR2 is FQGNSA. In DNA form, the CDR3 reads TGTGCCAGCAGCTTTCGAAGGGGGTCCTACAATGAGCAGTTCTTC. Encoded protein: CASSFRRGSYNEQFF.

The chain links TRBV20-1 to TRBJ1-2; D possibly corresponds to TRBD1 (6 bases). CDR1 DFQATT and CDR2 SNEGSKA come from the germline V gene (reference sequence). This CDR3 contains 13 residues. Trimming shortened V by 3 bases and J by 8 bases, and 16 bases separated the two germline ends. CDR3 residues: CSARSAGVRGYTF. CDR3 in DNA: TGCAGTGCTAGGAGTGCAGGGGTTAGAGGCTACACCTTC.

The CDR3 coding sequence is TGTGCCAGCATCTTTCGGGCGGGACTATACAATGAGCAGTTCTTC. As protein: CASIFRAGLYNEQFF. This chain joins TRBV11-2 and TRBJ2-1, with 7 bases matching TRBD2. This CDR3 has 15 amino acids. The V segment lost 7 bases and the J segment 4 bases; nucleotides outside the gene matches: 10. Germline V CDR1 and CDR2: SGHAT, FQNNGV.

The CDR3 reads CASSAESHQPQHF. CDR3 sequence (DNA): TGTGCCAGCAGTGCCGAGTCTCATCAGCCCCAGCATTTT. The J gene is TRBJ1-5, the V gene TRBV2, with no clear D. The CDR3 has 13 residues. CDR1 SNHLY and CDR2 FYNNEI come from the germline V gene. V lost 4 bases, J lost 5 bases, and 9 bases lay in between. The whole variable domain, remainder taken from reference TRBV2 and TRBJ1-5, is EPEVTQTPSHQVTQMGQEVILRCVPISNHLYFYWYRQILGQKVEFLVSFYNNEISEKSEIFDDQFSVERPDGSNFTLKIRSTKLEDSAMYFCASSAESHQPQHFGDGTRLSIL.

The chain joins TRBV27 to TRBJ2-5, with D possibly being TRBD1 (6 bases). TRBJ2-7 matches the DNA end more closely, so the J call is doubtful. This CDR3 is 13 amino acids long. The germline CDR1 and CDR2 sequences are MNHEY and SMNVEV (reference sequence). As DNA, the CDR3 is TGTGCCAGCAGTTTATCGGACAGTCACGAGCAGTACTTC. Encoded protein: CASSLSDSHEQYF.

This chain joins TRBV7-9 and TRBJ2-1, with no clear D. Looked up from germline, CDR1 is SEHNR and CDR2 is FQNEAQ (reference sequence). The germline V and J ends were trimmed by 1 base and 7 bases, with 5 bases remaining between them. The CDR3 consists of 12 residues. CDR3 coding DNA: TGTGCCAGCAGCTTAGGGCAGAATGAGCAGTTCTTC. Translating it yields CASSLGQNEQFF. The full variable domain, in which reference TRBV7-9 and TRBJ2-1 provide the parts outside the CDR3, is DTGVSQNPRHKITKRGQNVTFRCDPISEHNRLYWYRQTLGQGPEFLTYFQNEAQLEKSRLLSDRFSAERPKGSFSTLEIQRTEQGDSAMYLCASSLGQNEQFFGPGTRLTVL.

This clonotype turned up a few times. The V gene is TRBV6-6, the J gene TRBJ2-5, with 7 positions matching TRBD2. The DNA end lines up better with TRBJ2-7; the J call may be wrong. Per the germline V gene, CDR1 is MNHNY and CDR2 is SVGAGI (reference sequence). This CDR3 comprises 16 residues. This chain's CDR3 is CASSSEREGVWYEQYF. The CDR3 DNA reads as TGTGCCAGCAGTTCCGAGCGGGAAGGGGTATGGTACGAGCAGTACTTC.

This sequence joins TRBV7-2 and TRBJ1-2; 8 bases are a match to TRBD1. Germline V lookup: CDR1 SGHTA, CDR2 FQGNSA. With V trimmed by 5 bases and J by 0 bases, 5 bases remained unmatched. This CDR3 comprises 15 residues. The CDR3 region is CASSPWTGTNYGYTF. In nucleotides, the CDR3 is TGTGCCAGCAGCCCCTGGACAGGGACTAACTATGGCTACACCTTC.

The chain has TRBV7-9 and TRBJ2-7; TRBD1 matches 10 bases. After removal of 5 bases from V and 2 bases from J, the junction contained 9 bases not matched to a gene. The CDR3 contains 16 residues. Germline loops: CDR1 SEHNR, CDR2 FQNEAQ (reference sequence). CDR3: CASSLRGGTGAYEQYF. For the CDR3, the DNA is TGTGCCAGCAGCCTAAGGGGGGGGACAGGGGCCTACGAGCAGTACTTC.

The rearrangement uses TRBV7-9 and TRBJ2-7, with TRBD2 matching over 12 bases. This CDR3 is 15 amino acids long. Germline loops: CDR1 SEHNR, CDR2 FQNEAQ (reference sequence). V trimming: 6 bases; J trimming: 4 bases; junction bases outside the gene matches: 7. The CDR3 loop is CASRRGTSGQYEQYF. CDR3 sequence (DNA): TGTGCCAGCAGACGAGGGACTAGCGGGCAGTACGAGCAGTACTTC.

The chain employs TRBV10-3 and TRBJ2-5, with a weak D call TRBD2 (6 bases). From germline, CDR1 is ENHRY and CDR2 SYGVKD. Trimming left V 2 bases short and J 3 bases short, with 19 bases between. This CDR3 comprises 17 residues. The CDR3 DNA follows: TGTGCCATCAGTGAGGAGCCCCCCGGGACTCACGAAGAGACCCAGTACTTC. This encodes CAISEEPPGTHEETQYF.

This clonotype was picked up a small number of times. This chain connects TRBV29-1 to TRBJ2-7; D gene ambiguous. This CDR3 is 12 amino acids long. V was clipped by 4 bases and J by 3 bases, with 10 bases between them. Per the germline V gene, CDR1 is SQVTM and CDR2 is ANQGSEA. The CDR3 DNA follows: TGCAGCGTTGGGGTTCACAGCTACGAGCAGTACTTC. Translating gives CSVGVHSYEQYF.

This clonotype appeared a few times. V gene TRBV9 combines with J gene TRBJ1-2, with D possibly matching TRBD1 (6 bases). CDR3 length: 15 residues. Deletions cut 0 bases from V and 3 bases from J, with 12 bases between. In germline, CDR1 is SGDLS, CDR2 YYNGEE. CDR3 amino acids: CASSVELGGYYGYTF. The CDR3 nucleotides read TGTGCCAGCAGCGTAGAGCTGGGGGGCTACTATGGCTACACCTTC. Complete variable domain (other parts from reference TRBV9 and TRBJ1-2): DSGVTQTPKHLITATGQRVTLRCSPRSGDLSVYWYQQSLDQGLQFLIQYYNGEERAKGNILERFSAQQFPDLHSELNLSSLELGDSALYFCASSVELGGYYGYTFGSGTRLTVV.

The sample holds many counts of this clonotype. Here the CDR3 DNA reads TGTGCCAGCAGCGTAGCTGGACAGAGCTCCTACGAGCAGTACTTC. Translated: CASSVAGQSSYEQYF. The chain is built from TRBV9 and TRBJ2-7; tentatively, D is TRBD1 (6 bases). Between the trimmed V and J ends, which lost 0 bases and 0 bases, there was a span of 10 bases. Looked up from germline, CDR1 is SGDLS and CDR2 is YYNGEE. The length of the CDR3 is 15 residues.

V and J are TRBV27 and TRBJ2-1; TRBD1 matches 11 bases. CDR1 and CDR2 from the germline V gene are MNHEY and SMNVEV (reference sequence). The CDR3 length is 17 residues. V was pared by 5 bases and J by 3 bases, with 9 bases of the junction left unmatched. CDR3 sequence reads: CASSHEGQGAFYNEQFF. CDR3 sequence (DNA): TGTGCCAGCAGTCACGAAGGACAGGGGGCGTTCTACAATGAGCAGTTCTTC.

The rearrangement uses TRBV5-5 and TRBJ2-6, with a tentative D call TRBD2 (5 bases). This CDR3 has 19 amino acids. V lost 2 bases to trimming and J lost 0 bases, with 18 bases between them. Per germline, CDR1 SGHKS and CDR2 YYEKEE (reference sequence). CDR3 coding DNA: TGTGCCAGCAGCTTTTACGGGGAATCGAGAGCCTCTGGGGCCAACGTCCTGACTTTC. Protein sequence: CASSFYGESRASGANVLTF.

This clonotype has only a few counts. The rearrangement uses TRBV20-1 and TRBJ2-7; D is unresolved. The CDR3 runs 13 residues. V was pared by 1 base and J by 0 bases, with 7 bases between. Germline V gene lookup returns CDR1 DFQATT and CDR2 SNEGSKA (reference sequence). CDR3 nucleotides: TGCAGTGCTAGAGCCTACAGCTCCTACGAGCAGTACTTC. This sequence encodes CSARAYSSYEQYF.